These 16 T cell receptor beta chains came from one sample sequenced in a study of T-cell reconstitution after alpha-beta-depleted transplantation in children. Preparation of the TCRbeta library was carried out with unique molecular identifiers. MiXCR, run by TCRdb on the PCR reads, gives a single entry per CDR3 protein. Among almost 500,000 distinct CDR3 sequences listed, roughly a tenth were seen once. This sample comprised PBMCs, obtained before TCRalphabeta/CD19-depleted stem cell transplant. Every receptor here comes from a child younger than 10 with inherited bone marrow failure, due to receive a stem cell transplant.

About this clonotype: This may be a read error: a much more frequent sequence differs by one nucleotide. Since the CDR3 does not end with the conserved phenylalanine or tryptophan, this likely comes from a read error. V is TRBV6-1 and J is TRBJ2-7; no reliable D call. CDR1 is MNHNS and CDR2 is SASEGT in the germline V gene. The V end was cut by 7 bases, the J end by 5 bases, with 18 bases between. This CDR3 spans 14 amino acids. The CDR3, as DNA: TGTGCCAGCAATCCCCTGGTAAGCCGAGACGAGCAGTACTTG. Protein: CASNPLVSRDEQYL.

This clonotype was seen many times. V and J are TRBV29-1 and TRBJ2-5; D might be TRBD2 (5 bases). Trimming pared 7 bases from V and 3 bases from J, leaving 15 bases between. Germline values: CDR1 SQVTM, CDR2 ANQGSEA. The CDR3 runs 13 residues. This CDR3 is CSAHGENKETQYF. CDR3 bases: TGCAGCGCCCACGGGGAGAACAAAGAGACCCAGTACTTC.

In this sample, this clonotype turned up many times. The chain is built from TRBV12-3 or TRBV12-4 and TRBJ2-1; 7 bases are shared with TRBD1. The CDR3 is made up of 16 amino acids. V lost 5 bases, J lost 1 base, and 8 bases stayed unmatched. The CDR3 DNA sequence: TGTGCCAGCAGTGGACCAGGGGGAGCTTCCTACAATGAGCAGTTCTTC. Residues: CASSGPGGASYNEQFF.

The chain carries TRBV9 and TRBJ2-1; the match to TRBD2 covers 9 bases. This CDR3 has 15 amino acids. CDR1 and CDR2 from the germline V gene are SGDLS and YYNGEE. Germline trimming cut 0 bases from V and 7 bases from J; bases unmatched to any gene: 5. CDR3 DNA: TGTGCCAGCAGCGTAGGTAGCGGGAGTTTGAATGAGCAGTTCTTC. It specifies CASSVGSGSLNEQFF.

DNA of the CDR3: TGCGCCAGCAGCCAAATCCACAGGGGGGATGAGCAGTTCTTC. It is translated as CASSQIHRGDEQFF. This chain uses TRBV4-3 with TRBJ2-1; 8 positions agree with TRBD1. Germline V gene sequence: CDR1 LGHNA, CDR2 YSLEER. The J segment lost 8 bases and the V segment lost 2 bases, leaving 5 bases of the junction unmatched. The CDR3 runs 14 residues.

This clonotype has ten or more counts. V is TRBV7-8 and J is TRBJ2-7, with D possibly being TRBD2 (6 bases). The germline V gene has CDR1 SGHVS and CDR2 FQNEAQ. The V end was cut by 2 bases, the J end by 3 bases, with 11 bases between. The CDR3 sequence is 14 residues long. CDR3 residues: CASSLKAGGYEQYF. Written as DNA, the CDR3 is TGTGCCAGCAGCTTAAAGGCCGGGGGCTACGAGCAGTACTTC.

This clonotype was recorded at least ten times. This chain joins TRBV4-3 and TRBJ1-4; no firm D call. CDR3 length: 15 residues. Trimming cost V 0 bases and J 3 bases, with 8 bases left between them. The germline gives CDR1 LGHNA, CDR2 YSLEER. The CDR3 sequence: CASSQDSSPNEKLFF. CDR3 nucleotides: TGCGCCAGCAGCCAAGATAGCAGTCCTAATGAAAAACTGTTTTTT.

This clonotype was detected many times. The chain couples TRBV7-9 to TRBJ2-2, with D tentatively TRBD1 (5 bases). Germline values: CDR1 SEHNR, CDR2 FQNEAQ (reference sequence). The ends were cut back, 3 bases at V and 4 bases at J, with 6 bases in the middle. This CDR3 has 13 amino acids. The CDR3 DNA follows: TGTGCCAGCAGCTTCGACAGCACCGGGGAGCTGTTTTTT. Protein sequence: CASSFDSTGELFF.

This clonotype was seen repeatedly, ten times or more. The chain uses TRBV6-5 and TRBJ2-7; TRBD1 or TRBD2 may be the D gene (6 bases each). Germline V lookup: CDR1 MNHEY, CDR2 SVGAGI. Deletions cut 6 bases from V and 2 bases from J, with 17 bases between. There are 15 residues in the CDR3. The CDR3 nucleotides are TGTGCCAGCAGCTACGGGGGCGCGAGAACCTACGAGCAGTACTTC. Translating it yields CASSYGGARTYEQYF.

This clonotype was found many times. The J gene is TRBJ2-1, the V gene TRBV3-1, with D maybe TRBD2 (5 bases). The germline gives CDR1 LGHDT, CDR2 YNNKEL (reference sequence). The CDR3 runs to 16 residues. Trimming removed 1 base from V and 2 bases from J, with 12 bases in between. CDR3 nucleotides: TGTGCCAGCAGCCAAGGGAGAGCGGATCCCTACAATGAGCAGTTCTTC. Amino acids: CASSQGRADPYNEQFF.

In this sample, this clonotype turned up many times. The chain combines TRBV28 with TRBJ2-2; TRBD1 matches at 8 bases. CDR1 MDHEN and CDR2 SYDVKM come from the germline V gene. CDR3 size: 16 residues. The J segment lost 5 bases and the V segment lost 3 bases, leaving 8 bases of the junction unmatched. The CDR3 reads CASSFTQGARTGELFF. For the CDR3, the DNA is TGTGCCAGCAGTTTTACGCAGGGGGCGAGGACCGGGGAGCTGTTTTTT.

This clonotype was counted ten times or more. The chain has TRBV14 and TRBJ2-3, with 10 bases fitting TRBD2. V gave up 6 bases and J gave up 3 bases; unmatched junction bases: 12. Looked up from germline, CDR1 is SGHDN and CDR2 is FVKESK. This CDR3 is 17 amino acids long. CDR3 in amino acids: CASSPIPGLASTDTQYF. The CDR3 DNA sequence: TGTGCCAGCAGTCCTATCCCGGGACTAGCGTCGACAGATACGCAGTATTTT. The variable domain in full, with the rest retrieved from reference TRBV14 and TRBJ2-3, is EAGVTQFPSHSVIEKGQTVTLRCDPISGHDNLYWYRRVMGKEIKFLLHFVKESKQDESGMPNNRFLAERTGGTYSTLKVQPAELEDSGVYFCASSPIPGLASTDTQYFGPGTRLTVL.

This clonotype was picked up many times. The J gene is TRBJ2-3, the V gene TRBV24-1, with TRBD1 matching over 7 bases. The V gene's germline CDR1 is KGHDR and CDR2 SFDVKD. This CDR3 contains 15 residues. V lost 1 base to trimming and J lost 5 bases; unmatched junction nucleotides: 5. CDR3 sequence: CATSDFSGGIDTQYF. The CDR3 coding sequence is TGTGCCACCAGTGATTTTTCAGGGGGTATAGATACGCAGTATTTT.

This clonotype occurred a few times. The CDR3 region is CASSKAGTGYYEQYF. The CDR3 DNA reads TGTGCCAGCAGCAAAGCCGGGACAGGGTACTACGAGCAGTACTTC. The chain has TRBV5-4 and TRBJ2-7; 9 nucleotides line up with TRBD1. CDR3 size: 15 residues. Germline V CDR1 and CDR2: SGHNT, YYREEE (reference sequence). The junction had 8 bases not matched to a gene; V was cut back by 4 bases and J by 3 bases.

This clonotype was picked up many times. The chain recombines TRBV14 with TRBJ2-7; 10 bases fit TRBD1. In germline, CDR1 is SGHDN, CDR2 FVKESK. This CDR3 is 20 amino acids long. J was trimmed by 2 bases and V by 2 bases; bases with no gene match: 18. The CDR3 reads CASSQRTSSSRDRGPYEQYF. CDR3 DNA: TGTGCCAGCAGCCAACGGACGAGCTCTTCCCGGGACAGGGGTCCCTACGAGCAGTACTTC.

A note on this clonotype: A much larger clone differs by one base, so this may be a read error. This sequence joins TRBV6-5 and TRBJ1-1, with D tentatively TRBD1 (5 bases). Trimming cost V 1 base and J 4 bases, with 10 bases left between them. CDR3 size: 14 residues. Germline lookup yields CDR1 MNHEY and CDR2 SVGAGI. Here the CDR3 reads CASSYWGVSTEAFF. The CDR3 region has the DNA TGTGCCAGCAGTTACTGGGGGGTTTCCACTGAAGCTTTCTTT.